The present T cell receptor (beta chain) was sequenced within a study of T cells in localized non-small cell lung cancer. Broader study findings: Sequencing was restricted to one tumor region; therefore, heterogeneity remains possible. Adjacent lung was found to contain a median approximately 60 of the top 100 tumor clones. Longer overall survival was associated with a higher density of T cells in the blood. The greatest T cell clonality was found in uninvolved adjacent lung (higher than in tumor).

This clone was observed once. Its cognate antigen is unknown. This CDR3 spans 14 amino acids. The V gene's germline CDR1 is SGHRS and CDR2 YFSETQ. The V end was cut by 4 bases, the J end by 8 bases, with 15 bases between. TCRdb keeps only in-frame clones here, not all; method: immunoSEQ multiplex PCR. The sample lists 50,000 to 60,000 clones; about 88% were seen once. The receptor was isolated from a female donor with stage II lung adenocarcinoma. The chain uses TRBV5-1 and TRBJ2-2; D could derive from TRBD1 or TRBD2 (6 bases each). Sample: PBMCs, taken before any cancer treatment. CDR3 DNA sequence: TGCGCCAGCAGCGGGGGGCAGGGAACAGGGGAGCTGTTTTTT. It is translated as CASSGGQGTGELFF.